These T cell receptor beta chains were read from a single sample in a study of control samples from healthy donors and cancer patients. The table came from immunoSEQ multiplex PCR; TCRdb's copy has only in-frame clones and leaves some out. The repertoire table contains fewer than 200,000 clones. Material: blood. Receptors were obtained from a woman aged 25-40 years in good health. CDR3s include the opening cysteine and the closing phenylalanine or tryptophan. Fields, in order: J gene, D gene, V gene, CDR3 DNA, CDR3 protein. The D gene is left open where the match is weak.

TRBJ2-1,TRBD2,TRBV28,TGTGCCAGCCGTAGCGGGGGCCTCTACAATGAGCAGTTCTTC,CASRSGGLYNEQFF
TRBJ2-5,NA,TRBV6-5,TGTGCCAGCAGTTCGGGGGGACAGTTTGAGACCCAGTACTTC,CASSSGGQFETQYF
TRBJ2-3,NA,TRBV28,TGTGCCAGCAGTTTTTGGGGGGACACAGATACGCAGTATTTT,CASSFWGDTDTQYF
TRBJ2-1,TRBD2,TRBV29-1,TGCAGCGTTGAACCCGGGGGGACGGGAACCTACAATGAGCAGTTCTTC,CSVEPGGTGTYNEQFF
TRBJ1-2,NA,TRBV11-2,TGTGCCAGCAGCTTCCGGGTCCAATTCTATGGCTACACCTTC,CASSFRVQFYGYTF
TRBJ2-7,TRBD1,TRBV11-2,TGTGCCAGCAGCCTACCGGGACAGGGTTTCCACGAGCAGTACTTC,CASSLPGQGFHEQYF
TRBJ1-2,TRBD1,TRBV4-1,TGCGCCAGCAGCCAAGATGAGGGACAGTACTATGGCTACACCTTC,CASSQDEGQYYGYTF
TRBJ1-2,NA,TRBV29-1,TGCAGCGTTGCGGACAGAAACTATGGCTACACCTTC,CSVADRNYGYTF
TRBJ2-7,NA,TRBV21-1,TGTGCCAGCAGCAAAGATATCCTCGCCAGTTCCTACGAGCAGTACTTC,CASSKDILASSYEQYF
TRBJ2-3,NA,TRBV27,TGTGCCAGCAGTTTTGACAAGGGACGGGATACGCAGTATTTT,CASSFDKGRDTQYF
TRBJ2-7,NA,TRBV6-5,TGTGCCAGCAGTTACTCGGCAGGAGGGGAGCAGTACTTC,CASSYSAGGEQYF
TRBJ1-5,NA,TRBV21-1,TGTGCCAGCAGTTCCCGGACACGGTGTTATAGCAATCAGCCCCAGCATTTT,CASSSRTRCYSNQPQHF
TRBJ2-2,TRBD2,TRBV9,TGTGCCAGCAGCGTAGGGGGACTATCCGGGGAGCTGTTTTTT,CASSVGGLSGELFF
TRBJ2-3,TRBD1,TRBV29-1,TGCAGCGCGCCCGGGACAGGGTACACAGATACGCAGTATTTT,CSAPGTGYTDTQYF
TRBJ1-1,TRBD1,TRBV28,TGTGCCAGCAGCGTGGACAGGTCCGCTTTCTTT,CASSVDRSAFF
TRBJ1-2,NA,TRBV4-2,TGTGCCAGCAGCGGGAGTTTCCAGGGAGTCTATGGCTACACCTTC,CASSGSFQGVYGYTF
TRBJ1-5,NA,TRBV19,TGTGCCAGTAGTATCCCCAAAGGACGGCTCAATCAGCCCCAGCATTTT,CASSIPKGRLNQPQHF
TRBJ1-1,TRBD1,TRBV24-1,TGTGCCACCAGCCGAACAGGGGGCACTGAAGCTTTCTTT,CATSRTGGTEAFF
TRBJ2-5,TRBD1,TRBV7-2,TGTGCCAGCAGCTCGACGGGACAGGGGAACTCAGAGACCCAGTACTTC,CASSSTGQGNSETQYF
TRBJ1-2,NA,TRBV27,TGTGCCAGCAGTTTTACAGGAGTGAGAAACTATGGCTACACCTTC,CASSFTGVRNYGYTF
TRBJ1-5,NA,TRBV2,TGTGCCAGCAGTGGAGGAGGGAGAGATCAGCCCCAGCATTTT,CASSGGGRDQPQHF
TRBJ1-6,NA,TRBV28,TGTGCCAGCAGTTTATTAAAAGGAGGAGGTTCACCCCTCCACTTT,CASSLLKGGGSPLHF
TRBJ1-3,TRBD1,TRBV19,TGTGCCAGTAGTATGGACAGGTCCGGAAACACCATATATTTT,CASSMDRSGNTIYF
TRBJ1-1,NA,TRBV5-4,TGTGCCAGCAGCTTGGTCTGGAACACTGAAGCTTTCTTT,CASSLVWNTEAFF
TRBJ1-5,NA,TRBV12-3/TRBV12-4,TGTGCCAGCCTTCGGACTTTTCAGCCCCAGCATTTT,CASLRTFQPQHF
TRBJ1-1,NA,TRBV29-1,TGCAGCGTTGGGCGGAACACTGAAGCTTTCTTT,CSVGRNTEAFF
TRBJ2-3,TRBD2,TRBV2,TGTGCCAGCAGTTCCCGACTAGCGGGCACAGATACGCAGTATTTT,CASSSRLAGTDTQYF
TRBJ2-1,NA,TRBV19,TGTGCCACCGGAAAGGGGGTGGGGGGTTACAATGAGCAGTTCTTC,CATGKGVGGYNEQFF
TRBJ2-5,TRBD2,TRBV4-1,TGCGCCAGCAGCCACTTATTAGCGGGCATTTTCCAAGAGACCCAGTACTTC,CASSHLLAGIFQETQYF
TRBJ1-3,NA,TRBV7-2,TGTGCCAGCAGCTCAGGTCCCGGAAACACCATATATTTT,CASSSGPGNTIYF
TRBJ1-1,NA,TRBV15,TGTGCCACCAGCCCTAACGGGGGGCCAGGGGAAGCTTTCTTT,CATSPNGGPGEAFF
TRBJ1-1,NA,TRBV7-7,TGTGCTAGCAGCCCCCAGGTTTTGGACACTGAAGCTTTCTTT,CASSPQVLDTEAFF
TRBJ2-3,NA,TRBV5-5,TGTGCCAGCAGCTTGGCCGTAGATACGCAGTATTTT,CASSLAVDTQYF
TRBJ1-2,NA,TRBV28,TGTGCCAGCAGGGGGACTGCCCTGAAAAGAGGCTATGGCTACACCTTC,CASRGTALKRGYGYTF
TRBJ1-1,NA,TRBV20-1,TGCAGCACCGGAGGGGTGACTGAAGCTTTCTTT,CSTGGVTEAFF
TRBJ1-1,TRBD1,TRBV28,TGTGCCAGCAGCTTAACGACAGGGGGTTTCACTGAAGCTTTCTTT,CASSLTTGGFTEAFF
TRBJ2-5,TRBD2,TRBV7-7,TGTGCTAGCAGCTTGGGACTAGAGGGAGAGACCCAGTACTTC,CASSLGLEGETQYF
TRBJ1-2,NA,TRBV23-1,TGCGCCAGCAGTCAATCTAACAGAACTAACTATGGCTACACCTTC,CASSQSNRTNYGYTF
TRBJ2-6,NA,TRBV6-5,TGTGCCAGCAGTTCTATGGGCTCTGGGGCCAACGTCCTGACTTTC,CASSSMGSGANVLTF
TRBJ1-3,NA,TRBV28,TGTGCCAGCATAGGCGGGCACTCTGGAAACACCATATATTTT,CASIGGHSGNTIYF
TRBJ2-2,NA,TRBV27,TGTGCCAGCAGCGGCGGGGAGCTGTTTTTT,CASSGGELFF
TRBJ2-2,NA,TRBV27,TGTGCCAGCGGGGCGGAAACCGCGAACACCGGGGAGCTGTTTTTT,CASGAETANTGELFF
TRBJ2-7,NA,TRBV5-1,TGCGCCAGCAGCTTGGGCGGAGGGGGCCCCTACGAGCAGTACTTC,CASSLGGGGPYEQYF
TRBJ2-1,NA,TRBV10-3,TGTGCCATCAGTGAACAGGCTGGATACAATGAGCAGTTCTTC,CAISEQAGYNEQFF
TRBJ1-5,NA,TRBV19,TGTGCCAGTAGTATAGATGTGCCCCGGGGGGGCTACAATCAGCCCCAGCATTTT,CASSIDVPRGGYNQPQHF
TRBJ2-2,NA,TRBV5-1,TGCGCCAGCAGCTTGTCCGGGACCACAAACACCGGGGAGCTGTTTTTT,CASSLSGTTNTGELFF
TRBJ1-5,NA,TRBV21-1,TGTGCCAGCAGCTCCCTTCTCCGGGGCCTAGTGGGTCAGCCCCAGCATTTT,CASSSLLRGLVGQPQHF
TRBJ2-1,NA,TRBV7-9,TGTGCCAGCATCCGACGAGGTTCCGGGGGGCACAATGAGCAGTTCTTC,CASIRRGSGGHNEQFF
TRBJ2-2,NA,TRBV5-1,TGCGCCAGCAGCTTGCGATCCGATCAGGGGACCGGGGAGCTGTTTTTT,CASSLRSDQGTGELFF
TRBJ1-2,NA,TRBV11-2,TGTGCCAGCAGCTTCGACGGAGTTTCTCCTAACTATGGCTACACCTTC,CASSFDGVSPNYGYTF
TRBJ1-2,NA,TRBV14,TGTGCCAGCAGCCAAGCTGGGGCAGGACTCTATGGCTACACCTTC,CASSQAGAGLYGYTF